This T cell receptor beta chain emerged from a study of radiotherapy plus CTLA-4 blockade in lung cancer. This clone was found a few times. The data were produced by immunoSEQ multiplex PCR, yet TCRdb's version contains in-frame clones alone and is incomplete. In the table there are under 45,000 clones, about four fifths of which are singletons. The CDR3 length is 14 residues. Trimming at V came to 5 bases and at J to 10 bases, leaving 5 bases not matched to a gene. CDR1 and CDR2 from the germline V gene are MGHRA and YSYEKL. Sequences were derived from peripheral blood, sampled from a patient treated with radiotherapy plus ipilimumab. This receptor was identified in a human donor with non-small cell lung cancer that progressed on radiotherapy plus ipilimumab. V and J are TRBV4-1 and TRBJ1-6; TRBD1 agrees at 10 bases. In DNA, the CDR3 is TGCGCCAGCAGCAGGGACAGGGGCATGTCACCCCTCCACTTT. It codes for CASSRDRGMSPLHF.